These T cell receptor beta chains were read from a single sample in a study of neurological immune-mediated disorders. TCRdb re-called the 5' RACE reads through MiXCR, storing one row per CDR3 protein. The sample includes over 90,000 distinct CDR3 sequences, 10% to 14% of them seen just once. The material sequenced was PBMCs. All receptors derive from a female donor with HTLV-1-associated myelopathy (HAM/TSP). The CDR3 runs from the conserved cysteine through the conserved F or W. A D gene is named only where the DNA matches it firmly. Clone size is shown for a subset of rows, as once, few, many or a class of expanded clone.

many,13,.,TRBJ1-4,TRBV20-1,TGCAGTGCTAGAAAGGAGAATGGTGAAAAACTGTTTTTT,CSARKENGEKLFF
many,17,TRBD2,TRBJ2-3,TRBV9,TGTGCCAGCAGCGTAGTAGGTAGCGGGGGGCCTTCAGATACGCAGTATTTT,CASSVVGSGGPSDTQYF
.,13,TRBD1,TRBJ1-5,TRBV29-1,TGCAGCGTTGGCAGGGGGAATAATCAGCCCCAGCATTTT,CSVGRGNNQPQHF
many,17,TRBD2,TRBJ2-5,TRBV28,TGTGCCAGCAGGATCCGTCGACTAGCGGGGGGGTCGGGGACCCAGTACTTC,CASRIRRLAGGSGTQYF
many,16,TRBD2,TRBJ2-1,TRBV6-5,TGTGCCAGCAGTGATCCCGGGACTAGCGTGATTAATGAGCAGTTCTTC,CASSDPGTSVINEQFF
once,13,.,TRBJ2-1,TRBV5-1,TGCGCCAGCAGATTGGGTACGGGGAATGAGCAGTTCTTC,CASRLGTGNEQFF
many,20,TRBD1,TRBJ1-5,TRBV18,TGTGCCAGCTCACCCATCCGGCCGGGACAGGGGGGTATAAGCAATCAGCCCCAGCATTTT,CASSPIRPGQGGISNQPQHF
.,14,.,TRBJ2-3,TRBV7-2,TGTGCCAGCAGCCAAGGGGGGGCGGCAGATACGCAGTATTTT,CASSQGGAADTQYF
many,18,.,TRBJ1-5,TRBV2,TGTGCCAGCAGGGCAGGCAGGGGTCGCTCGGTTGGCAATCAGCCCCAGCATTTT,CASRAGRGRSVGNQPQHF
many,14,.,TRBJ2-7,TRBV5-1,TGCGCCAGCAGCTTGGATGGCGGACCCTACGAGCAGTACTTC,CASSLDGGPYEQYF
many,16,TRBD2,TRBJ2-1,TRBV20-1,TGCAGTGCCAACACTGCGGGGGGGAGCTCCTACAATGAGCAGTTCTTC,CSANTAGGSSYNEQFF
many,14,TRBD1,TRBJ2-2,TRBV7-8,TGTGCCAGCAGCTTACAGGGGGACACCGGGGAGCTGTTTTTT,CASSLQGDTGELFF
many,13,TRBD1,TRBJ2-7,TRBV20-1,TGCAGTGCTTCCGGACAGGGGGACTACGAGCAGTACTTC,CSASGQGDYEQYF
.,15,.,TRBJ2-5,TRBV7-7,TGTGCCAGCAGCTTGAGTAGGGCAGTTCAAGAGACCCAGTACTTC,CASSLSRAVQETQYF
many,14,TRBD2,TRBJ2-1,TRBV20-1,TGCAGTGCTAAAGGACTAGCGGGGGGGCGGGAGCAGTTCTTC,CSAKGLAGGREQFF
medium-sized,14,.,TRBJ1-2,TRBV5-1,TGCGCCAGCAAGGCCGCCCTTTCGGTCTATGGCTACACCTTC,CASKAALSVYGYTF
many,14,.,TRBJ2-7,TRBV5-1,TGCGCCAGCAGCTTGGAACCGTCGGGATACGAGCAGTACTTC,CASSLEPSGYEQYF
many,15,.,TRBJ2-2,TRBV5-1,TGCGCCAGCAGCTTGCCAGGACCGAACACCGGGGAGCTGTTTTTT,CASSLPGPNTGELFF
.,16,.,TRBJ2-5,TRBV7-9,TGTGCCAGCAGCCCCGGCCGGACCAGTGGGGGGGAGACCCAGTACTTC,CASSPGRTSGGETQYF
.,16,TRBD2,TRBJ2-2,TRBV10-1,TGCGCCAGCAGTGATGCGGGACTAGCGAACACCGGGGAGCTGTTTTTT,CASSDAGLANTGELFF
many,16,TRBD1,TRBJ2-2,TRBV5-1,TGCGCCAGCAGCTTTCCCGGGACAGGGGTTACCGGGGAGCTGTTTTTT,CASSFPGTGVTGELFF
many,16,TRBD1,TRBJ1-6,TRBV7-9,TGTGCCAGCAGCTTAGAGACAGGGGGCAGAAATTCACCCCTCCACTTT,CASSLETGGRNSPLHF
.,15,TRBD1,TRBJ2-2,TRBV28,TGTGTCAGTAGCCCGACAGGGTTCGACACCGGGGAGCTGTTTTTT,CVSSPTGFDTGELFF
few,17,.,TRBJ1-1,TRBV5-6,TGTGCCAGCAGCTTGTTCCCCATAGTGGGCTTGAACACTGAAGCTTTCTTT,CASSLFPIVGLNTEAFF
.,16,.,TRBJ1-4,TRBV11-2,TGTGCCAGCAGCCCCGGGACAACGACAACTAATGAAAAACTGTTTTTT,CASSPGTTTTNEKLFF
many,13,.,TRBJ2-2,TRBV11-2,TGTGCCAGCAGCTTACGTCGCACCGGGGAGCTGTTTTTT,CASSLRRTGELFF
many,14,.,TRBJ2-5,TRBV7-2,TGTGCCAGCAGCTTCCACTCGTTCCAAGAGACCCAGTACTTC,CASSFHSFQETQYF
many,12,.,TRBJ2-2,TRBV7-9,TGTGCCAGCAGCGAAATTACCGGGGAGCTGTTTTTT,CASSEITGELFF
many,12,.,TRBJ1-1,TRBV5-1,TGCGCCAGCAGCCCCCTGGGGCCCGAAGCTTTCTTT,CASSPLGPEAFF
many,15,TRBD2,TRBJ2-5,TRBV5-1,TGCGCCAGCAGGATAGCGGGGGCCGTCCAAGAGACCCAGTACTTC,CASRIAGAVQETQYF
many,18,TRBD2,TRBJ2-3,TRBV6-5,TGTGCCAGCACCCAACGACGTAGCAGGCGGGGGGGGACAGATACGCAGTATTTT,CASTQRRSRRGGTDTQYF
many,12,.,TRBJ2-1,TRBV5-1,TGCGCCAGCACCCTGCGACGGGATGAGCAGTTCTTC,CASTLRRDEQFF
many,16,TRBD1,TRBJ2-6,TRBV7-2,TGTGCCAGCAGCTCGCCAGGGGGCGCTGGGGCCAACGTCCTGACTTTC,CASSSPGGAGANVLTF